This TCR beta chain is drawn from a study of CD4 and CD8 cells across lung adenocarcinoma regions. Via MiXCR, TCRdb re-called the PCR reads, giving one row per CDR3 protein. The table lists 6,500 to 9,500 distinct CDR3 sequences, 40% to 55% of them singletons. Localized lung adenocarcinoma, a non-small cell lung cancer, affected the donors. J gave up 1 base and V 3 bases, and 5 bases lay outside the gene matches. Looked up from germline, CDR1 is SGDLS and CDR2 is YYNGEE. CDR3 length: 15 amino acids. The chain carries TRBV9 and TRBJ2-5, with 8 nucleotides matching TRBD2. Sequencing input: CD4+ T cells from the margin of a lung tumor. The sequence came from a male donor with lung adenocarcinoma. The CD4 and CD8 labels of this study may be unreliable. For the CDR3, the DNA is TGTGCCAGCAGCGAACTAGCGGCTAGCCAAGAGACCCAGTACTTC. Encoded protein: CASSELAASQETQYF. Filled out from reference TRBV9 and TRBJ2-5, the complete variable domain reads DSGVTQTPKHLITATGQRVTLRCSPRSGDLSVYWYQQSLDQGLQFLIQYYNGEERAKGNILERFSAQQFPDLHSELNLSSLELGDSALYFCASSELAASQETQYFGPGTRLLVL.